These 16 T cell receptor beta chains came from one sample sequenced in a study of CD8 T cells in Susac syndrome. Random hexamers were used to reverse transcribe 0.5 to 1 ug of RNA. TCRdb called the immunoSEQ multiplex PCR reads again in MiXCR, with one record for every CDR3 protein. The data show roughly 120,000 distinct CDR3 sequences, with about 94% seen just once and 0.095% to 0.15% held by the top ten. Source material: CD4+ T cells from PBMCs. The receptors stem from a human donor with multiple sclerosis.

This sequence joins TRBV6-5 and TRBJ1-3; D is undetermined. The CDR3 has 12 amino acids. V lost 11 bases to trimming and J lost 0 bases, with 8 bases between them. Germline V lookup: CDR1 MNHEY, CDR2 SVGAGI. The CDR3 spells CAVISSGNTIYF. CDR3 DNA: TGTGCCGTTATTAGCTCTGGAAACACCATATATTTT.

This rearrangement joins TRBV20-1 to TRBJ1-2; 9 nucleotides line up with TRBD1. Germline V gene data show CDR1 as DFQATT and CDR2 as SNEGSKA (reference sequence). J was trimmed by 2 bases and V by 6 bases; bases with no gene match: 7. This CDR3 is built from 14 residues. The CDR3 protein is CSARTGGGNYGYTF. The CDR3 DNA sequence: TGCAGTGCCCGCACAGGGGGCGGAAACTATGGCTACACCTTC.

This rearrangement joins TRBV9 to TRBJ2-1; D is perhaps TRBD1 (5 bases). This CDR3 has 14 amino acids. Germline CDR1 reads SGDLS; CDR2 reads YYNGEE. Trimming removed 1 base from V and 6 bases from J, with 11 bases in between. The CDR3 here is CASSVMEGANEQFF. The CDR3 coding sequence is TGTGCCAGCAGCGTAATGGAAGGGGCCAATGAGCAGTTCTTC.

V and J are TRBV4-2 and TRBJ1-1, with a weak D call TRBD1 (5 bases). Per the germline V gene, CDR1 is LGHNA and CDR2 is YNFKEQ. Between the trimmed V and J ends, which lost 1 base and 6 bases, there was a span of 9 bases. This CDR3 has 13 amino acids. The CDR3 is CASSQAGWAEAFF. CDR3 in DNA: TGTGCCAGCAGCCAAGCAGGGTGGGCTGAAGCTTTCTTT.

CDR3 DNA: TGTGCCAGCAGCCAATCGCAGGGGCAAGGCTCCTACAATGAGCAGTTCTTC. Its translation: CASSQSQGQGSYNEQFF. The V gene is TRBV14, the J gene TRBJ2-1; possible D gene TRBD1, 6 bases. Between the trimmed V and J ends, which lost 2 bases and 0 bases, there was a span of 14 bases. This CDR3 has 17 amino acids. Germline V gene sequence: CDR1 SGHDN, CDR2 FVKESK.

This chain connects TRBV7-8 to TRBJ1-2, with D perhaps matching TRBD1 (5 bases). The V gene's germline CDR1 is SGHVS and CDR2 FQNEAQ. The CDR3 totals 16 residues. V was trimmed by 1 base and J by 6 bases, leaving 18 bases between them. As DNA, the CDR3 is TGTGCCAGCAGCTTAGGAATAATTGCGGGAGGGGATGGCTACACCTTC. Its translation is CASSLGIIAGGDGYTF.

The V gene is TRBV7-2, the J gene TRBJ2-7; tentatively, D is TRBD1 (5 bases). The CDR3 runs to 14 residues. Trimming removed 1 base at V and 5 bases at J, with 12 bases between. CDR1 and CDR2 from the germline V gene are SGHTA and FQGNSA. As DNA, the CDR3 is TGTGCCAGCAGCTTAGGGGCAGGGTGGGACGAGCAGTACTTC. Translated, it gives CASSLGAGWDEQYF.

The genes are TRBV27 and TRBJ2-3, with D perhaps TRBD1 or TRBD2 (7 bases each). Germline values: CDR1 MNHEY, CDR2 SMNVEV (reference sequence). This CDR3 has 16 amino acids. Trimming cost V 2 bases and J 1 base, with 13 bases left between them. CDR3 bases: TGTGCCAGCAGTTTACGGGGGGACAGCCGCACAGATACGCAGTATTTT. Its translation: CASSLRGDSRTDTQYF.

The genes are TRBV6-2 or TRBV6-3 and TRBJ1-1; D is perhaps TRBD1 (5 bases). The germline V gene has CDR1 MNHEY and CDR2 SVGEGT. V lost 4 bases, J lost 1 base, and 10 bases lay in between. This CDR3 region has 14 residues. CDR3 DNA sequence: TGTGCCAGCAGTTTCGGGGCAGGGAACACTGAAGCTTTCTTT. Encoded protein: CASSFGAGNTEAFF.

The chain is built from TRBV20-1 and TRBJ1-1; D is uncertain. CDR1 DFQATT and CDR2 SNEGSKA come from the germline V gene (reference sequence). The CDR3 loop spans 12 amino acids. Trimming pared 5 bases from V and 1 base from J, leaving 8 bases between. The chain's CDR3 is CSADTANTEAFF. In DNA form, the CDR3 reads TGCAGTGCTGACACAGCGAACACTGAAGCTTTCTTT.

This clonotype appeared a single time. The CDR3 is CASRYRGGTQYF. For the CDR3, the DNA is TGTGCCAGCAGGTACAGGGGTGGGACCCAGTACTTC. The chain is built from TRBV11-2 and TRBJ2-5; 7 nucleotides line up with TRBD1. Germline lookup yields CDR1 SGHAT and CDR2 FQNNGV. The CDR3 is 12 residues long. The trim removed 6 bases at V and 7 bases at J, leaving 5 bases unmatched.

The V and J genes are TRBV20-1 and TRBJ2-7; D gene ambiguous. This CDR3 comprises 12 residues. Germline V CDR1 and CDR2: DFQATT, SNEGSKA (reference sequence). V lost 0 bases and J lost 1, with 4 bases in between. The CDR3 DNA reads TGCAGTGCTAGAGAGGGGTCCTACGAGCAGTACTTC. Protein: CSAREGSYEQYF.

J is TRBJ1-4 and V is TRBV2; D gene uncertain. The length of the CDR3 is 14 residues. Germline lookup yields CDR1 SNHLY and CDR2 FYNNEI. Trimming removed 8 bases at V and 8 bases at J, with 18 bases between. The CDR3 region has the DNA TGTGCCAGCGCACTCCCGGAGGAATCGGAAAAACTGTTTTTT. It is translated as CASALPEESEKLFF.

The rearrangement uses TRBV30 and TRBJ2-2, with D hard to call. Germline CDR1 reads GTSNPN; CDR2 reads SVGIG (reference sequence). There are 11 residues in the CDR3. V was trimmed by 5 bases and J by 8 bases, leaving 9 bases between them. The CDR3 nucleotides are TGTGCCTGGTCCCCGCGGGGGGAGCTGTTTTTT. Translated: CAWSPRGELFF.

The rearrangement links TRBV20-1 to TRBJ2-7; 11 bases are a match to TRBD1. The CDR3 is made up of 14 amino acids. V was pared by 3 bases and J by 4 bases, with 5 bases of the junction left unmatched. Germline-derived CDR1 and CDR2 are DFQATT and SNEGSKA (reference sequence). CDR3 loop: CSASSGQGGYEQYF. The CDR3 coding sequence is TGCAGTGCTAGCTCGGGACAGGGGGGGTACGAGCAGTACTTC.

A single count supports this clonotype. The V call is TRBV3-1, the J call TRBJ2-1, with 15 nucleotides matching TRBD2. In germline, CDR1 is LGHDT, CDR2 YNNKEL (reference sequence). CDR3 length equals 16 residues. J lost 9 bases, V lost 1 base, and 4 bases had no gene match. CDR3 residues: CASSQAGLAGGGEQFF. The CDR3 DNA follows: TGTGCCAGCAGCCAAGCGGGACTAGCGGGGGGTGGTGAGCAGTTCTTC.